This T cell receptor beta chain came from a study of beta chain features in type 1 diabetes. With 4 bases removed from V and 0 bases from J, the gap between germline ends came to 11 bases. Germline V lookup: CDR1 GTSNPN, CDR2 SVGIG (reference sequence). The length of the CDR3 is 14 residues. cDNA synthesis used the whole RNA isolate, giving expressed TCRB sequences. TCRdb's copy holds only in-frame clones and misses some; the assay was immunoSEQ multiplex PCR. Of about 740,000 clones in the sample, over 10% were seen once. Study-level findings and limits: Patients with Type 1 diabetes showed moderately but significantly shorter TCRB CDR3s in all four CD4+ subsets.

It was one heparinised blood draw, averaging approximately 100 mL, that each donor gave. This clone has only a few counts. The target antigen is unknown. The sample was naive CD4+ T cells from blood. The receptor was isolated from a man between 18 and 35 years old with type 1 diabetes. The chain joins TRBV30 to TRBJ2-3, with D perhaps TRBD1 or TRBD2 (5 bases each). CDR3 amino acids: CAWNRGVSTDTQYF. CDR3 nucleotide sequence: TGTGCCTGGAATCGAGGGGTGAGCACAGATACGCAGTATTTT.